The 31 T cell receptor beta chains below were found in one sample sequenced in a study of technical replicates of blood from several donors. TCRdb's table, derived via immunoSEQ multiplex PCR, lists solely in-frame clones and lacks some. The sample records approximately 100,000 clones, around 96% being singletons. Sample: T cells isolated from PBMCs. Source of these receptors: a human donor in good health.

The chain employs TRBV29-1 and TRBJ2-1; tentatively, D is TRBD1 (5 bases). The CDR3 extends over 10 amino acids. Germline values: CDR1 SQVTM, CDR2 ANQGSEA. V was pared by 7 bases and J by 9 bases, with 10 bases between. Here the CDR3 DNA reads TGCAGCGCACAGACAGTTGAGCAGTTCTTC. It codes for CSAQTVEQFF.

The chain joins TRBV19 to TRBJ1-5, with TRBD1 as a possible D gene (5 bases). V was cut by 7 bases and J by 3 bases, with 13 bases left in between. Germline assignment: CDR1 LNHDA and CDR2 SQIVND (reference sequence). This CDR3 contains 14 residues. This CDR3 is CASTGRVNNQPQHF. The CDR3 nucleotides are TGTGCCAGTACGGGCAGGGTGAACAATCAGCCCCAGCATTTT.

J is TRBJ1-1 and V is TRBV6-5; 7 positions agree with TRBD1. This CDR3 region has 14 residues. V lost 3 bases to trimming and J lost 2 bases; unmatched junction nucleotides: 3. In germline, CDR1 is MNHEY, CDR2 SVGAGI. DNA of the CDR3: TGTGCCAGCAGTTATAGGACAGGAAACACTGAAGCTTTCTTT. This encodes CASSYRTGNTEAFF.

The rearrangement joins TRBV11-3 to TRBJ2-5; 7 bases agree with TRBD2. V lost 6 bases to trimming and J lost 1 base; unmatched junction nucleotides: 8. Germline V lookup: CDR1 SGHNT, CDR2 YENEEA. The CDR3 totals 15 residues. The CDR3 here is CASRLGGRSQETQYF. The CDR3 nucleotides are TGTGCCAGCAGGCTCGGGGGGAGAAGCCAAGAGACCCAGTACTTC.

The rearrangement uses TRBV6-1 and TRBJ1-1, with 11 bases matching TRBD1. Trimming cost V 7 bases and J 6 bases; bases outside gene matches: 7. This CDR3 comprises 14 residues. Germline V CDR1 and CDR2: MNHNS, SASEGT. CDR3 nucleotides: TGTGCCAGCAACCGGGACAGGGGGAGCTCTGAAGCTTTCTTT. Protein sequence: CASNRDRGSSEAFF.

The V call is TRBV29-1, the J call TRBJ2-3, with 7 bases matching TRBD2. Germline lookup yields CDR1 SQVTM and CDR2 ANQGSEA. With V trimmed by 7 bases and J by 4 bases, 8 bases remained unmatched. The CDR3 runs to 13 residues. The CDR3 here is CSGRTRGADTQYF. The DNA for the CDR3 is TGCAGCGGTCGGACTAGAGGAGCAGATACGCAGTATTTT.

The chain is built from TRBV15 and TRBJ2-1; TRBD2 is a possible D gene (6 bases). The germline gives CDR1 LNHNV, CDR2 YYDKDF (reference sequence). CDR3 length equals 15 residues. Between the trimmed V and J ends, which lost 5 bases and 14 bases, there was a span of 25 bases. CDR3 residues: CATSDGLLGTFRKFF. CDR3 coding DNA: TGTGCCACCAGCGATGGCTTATTGGGGACTTTTAGAAAGTTCTTC.

The V and J genes are TRBV28 and TRBJ2-7; TRBD2 matches 9 bases. This CDR3 region has 14 residues. V lost 6 bases and J lost 0; bases outside the gene matches: 3. CDR1 and CDR2 (germline): MDHEN, SYDVKM. CDR3 in amino acids: CASSLSGSSYEQYF. The CDR3 DNA is TGTGCCAGCAGCCTTAGCGGGAGCTCCTACGAGCAGTACTTC.

This chain joins TRBV4-2 and TRBJ2-1, with D maybe TRBD2 (7 bases). The CDR3 has 18 residues. V lost 0 bases to trimming and J lost 6 bases, with 21 bases between them. CDR1 and CDR2 (germline): LGHNA, YNFKEQ. This CDR3 reads CASSQDQVRWGGPNEQFF. CDR3 sequence (DNA): TGTGCCAGCAGCCAAGATCAAGTAAGGTGGGGGGGCCCCAATGAGCAGTTCTTC.

This clone appeared once. The gene calls are TRBV7-9 and TRBJ1-1; D ambiguous. This CDR3 has 12 amino acids. Trimming took 2 bases from V and 4 from J, leaving 5 bases between them. Looked up from germline, CDR1 is SEHNR and CDR2 is FQNEAQ (reference sequence). The CDR3 region is CASSLIGTEAFF. CDR3 DNA: TGTGCCAGCAGCTTAATCGGCACTGAAGCTTTCTTT.

This chain connects TRBV19 to TRBJ2-5, with 8 bases identical to TRBD2. Trimming removed 4 bases from V and 5 bases from J; junction bases left unmatched: 3. Germline V lookup: CDR1 LNHDA, CDR2 SQIVND (reference sequence). The CDR3 runs to 13 residues. The CDR3 DNA is TGTGCCAGTAGTACGACTAGCGTGGAGACCCAGTACTTC. Encoded protein: CASSTTSVETQYF. Combining the CDR3 with reference TRBV19 and TRBJ2-5 gives the whole variable domain DGGITQSPKYLFRKEGQNVTLSCEQNLNHDAMYWYRQDPGQGLRLIYYSQIVNDFQKGDIAEGYSVSREKKESFPLTVTSAQKNPTAFYLCASSTTSVETQYFGPGTRLLVL.

V usage is TRBV5-1 and J usage is TRBJ1-4, with TRBD1 as a possible D gene (5 bases). There are 14 residues in the CDR3. CDR1 SGHRS and CDR2 YFSETQ come from the germline V gene. The germline V and J ends were trimmed by 1 base and 7 bases, with 11 bases remaining between them. The CDR3 nucleotides read TGCGCCAGCAGCTTGTTTCAGGGCGGTGAAAAACTGTTTTTT. The encoded protein is CASSLFQGGEKLFF.

The chain has TRBV9 and TRBJ2-5; 15 positions match TRBD2. The CDR3 is 17 amino acids. The ends lost 0 bases at V and 2 bases at J; junction bases unmatched: 2. CDR1 is SGDLS and CDR2 is YYNGEE in the germline V gene. CDR3 bases: TGTGCCAGCAGCGTAGAAGGGACTAGCGGGGGGCAAGAGACCCAGTACTTC. It codes for CASSVEGTSGGQETQYF.

This clone came up once. CDR3 nucleotide sequence: TGTGCCAGCAGTGAAGGTCGCCGACTAGCGGCGGGGGATACGCAGTATTTT. Protein: CASSEGRRLAAGDTQYF. The rearrangement joins TRBV2 to TRBJ2-3; 9 bases map to TRBD2. V lost 1 base to trimming and J lost 6 bases; unmatched junction nucleotides: 11. CDR3 size: 17 residues. Germline CDR1 reads SNHLY; CDR2 reads FYNNEI.

This chain links TRBV27 with TRBJ1-4; D perhaps matches TRBD1 (6 bases). The CDR3 is 15 amino acids. The ends were cut back, 3 bases at V and 7 bases at J, with 15 bases in the middle. Germline V gene lookup returns CDR1 MNHEY and CDR2 SMNVEV (reference sequence). CDR3 protein: CASSFTTQGSEKLFF. CDR3 coding DNA: TGTGCCAGCAGTTTCACAACCCAGGGGAGTGAAAAACTGTTTTTT.

The V call is TRBV28, the J call TRBJ2-1; the D gene is possibly TRBD2 (6 bases). The ends were cut back, 7 bases at V and 6 bases at J, with 10 bases in the middle. The CDR3 sequence is 12 residues long. From germline, CDR1 is MDHEN and CDR2 SYDVKM. Here the CDR3 reads CASTGLSNEQFF. The CDR3 region has the DNA TGTGCCAGCACGGGACTGTCCAATGAGCAGTTCTTC.

The chain combines TRBV19 with TRBJ2-7; 9 bases match TRBD1. V shed 5 bases and J 6 bases; nucleotides not matched to a gene: 5. Germline CDR1 reads LNHDA; CDR2 reads SQIVND (reference sequence). The CDR3 is 13 amino acids. CDR3 loop: CASSAGTGSEQYF. DNA for the CDR3: TGTGCCAGTAGTGCCGGGACAGGGTCCGAGCAGTACTTC.

This chain uses TRBV5-1 with TRBJ2-7, with 12 bases matching TRBD2. The CDR3 is 15 amino acids. V was clipped by 4 bases and J by 3 bases; unmatched bases: 5. Germline V lookup: CDR1 SGHRS, CDR2 YFSETQ. The DNA for the CDR3 is TGCGCCAGCAGCGTGACTAGCGGGAGATTCTACGAGCAGTACTTC. Its protein is CASSVTSGRFYEQYF.

This clone was counted a single time. The V gene is TRBV4-2, the J gene TRBJ2-3; a weak D match, TRBD1 (6 bases). Trimming shortened V by 2 bases and J by 1 base, and 10 bases separated the two germline ends. Germline V CDR1 and CDR2: LGHNA, YNFKEQ. This CDR3 spans 15 amino acids. Here the CDR3 reads CASSQTGLGTDTQYF. DNA for the CDR3: TGTGCCAGCAGCCAAACAGGGTTGGGCACAGATACGCAGTATTTT.

This rearrangement joins TRBV10-3 to TRBJ2-5, with D possibly being TRBD1 (7 bases). Germline CDR1 and CDR2: ENHRY and SYGVKD. The CDR3 covers 16 residues. With 0 bases removed from V and 5 bases from J, the gap between germline ends came to 16 bases. DNA of the CDR3: TGTGCCATCAGTGAGTCTCCCAGTCAGGGGGGTGAGACCCAGTACTTC. It codes for CAISESPSQGGETQYF.

The chain's CDR3 is CASSIQKRGEQYF. CDR3 nucleotides: TGTGCCAGTAGTATACAAAAGAGAGGGGAGCAGTACTTC. The chain joins TRBV19 to TRBJ2-7, with TRBD2 as a possible D gene (5 bases). This CDR3 has 13 amino acids. Germline V gene lookup returns CDR1 LNHDA and CDR2 SQIVND (reference sequence). Trimming shortened V by 2 bases and J by 7 bases, and 12 bases separated the two germline ends.

The J gene is TRBJ1-5, the V gene TRBV12-5, with no clear D. The CDR3 spans 13 residues. Trimming took off 6 bases at V and 4 bases at J, with 10 bases between the two ends. Germline-derived CDR1 and CDR2 are LGHNT and FRNRAP. The CDR3, as DNA: TGTGCTAGTGGCCCCAGAGGAAATCAGCCCCAGCATTTT. Protein sequence: CASGPRGNQPQHF.

The J gene is TRBJ2-7, the V gene TRBV18, with TRBD1 matching over 9 bases. V shed 2 bases and J 5 bases; nucleotides not matched to a gene: 19. This CDR3 is 19 amino acids long. Germline CDR1 is KGHSH and CDR2 is LQKENI. This CDR3 is CASSPRPSGTGIPTNEQYF. The CDR3 DNA sequence: TGTGCCAGCTCACCAAGACCCTCGGGGACAGGGATCCCCACGAACGAGCAGTACTTC.

This chain links TRBV19 with TRBJ2-2, with TRBD2 matching over 8 bases. Germline trimming cut 8 bases from V and 6 bases from J; bases unmatched to any gene: 11. Germline-derived CDR1 and CDR2 are LNHDA and SQIVND (reference sequence). CDR3 length: 15 residues. In DNA, the CDR3 is TGTGCCAGTGACCTGGGACTAGGTTCGTCCGGGGAGCTGTTTTTT. Protein sequence: CASDLGLGSSGELFF.

This chain links TRBV18 with TRBJ2-7, with D perhaps matching TRBD2 (5 bases). Germline V lookup: CDR1 KGHSH, CDR2 LQKENI. This CDR3 comprises 14 residues. The ends were cut back, 6 bases at V and 3 bases at J, with 15 bases in the middle. CDR3 protein: CASSSVSTSYEQYF. The CDR3 DNA reads as TGTGCCAGCTCCTCGGTGTCCACTAGCTACGAGCAGTACTTC.

The chain carries TRBV6-5 and TRBJ2-7; D perhaps matches TRBD2 (6 bases). There are 16 residues in the CDR3. V was trimmed by 3 bases and J by 1 base, leaving 16 bases between them. Germline V CDR1 and CDR2: MNHEY, SVGAGI. This CDR3 is CASSYARISGSYEQYF. CDR3 bases: TGTGCCAGCAGTTATGCCCGGATTAGCGGTTCCTACGAGCAGTACTTC.

The chain uses TRBV28 and TRBJ1-3; D unclear. Trimming shortened V by 4 bases and J by 1 base, and 17 bases separated the two germline ends. The CDR3 loop spans 17 amino acids. CDR1 is MDHEN, CDR2 SYDVKM, per germline. For the CDR3, the DNA is TGTGCCAGCAGTTCCCCTTTTTCCTATTCTTCTGGAAACACCATATATTTT. Translation gives CASSSPFSYSSGNTIYF. The whole variable domain, remainder taken from reference TRBV28 and TRBJ1-3, is DVKVTQSSRYLVKRTGEKVFLECVQDMDHENMFWYRQDPGLGLRLIYFSYDVKMKEKGDIPEGYSVSREKKERFSLILESASTNQTSMYLCASSSPFSYSSGNTIYFGEGSWLTVV.

V and J are TRBV28 and TRBJ2-3; 9 bases match TRBD1. This CDR3 is built from 15 residues. The V gene's germline CDR1 is MDHEN and CDR2 SYDVKM. Trimming cost V 4 bases and J 3 bases; bases outside gene matches: 5. The CDR3 loop is CASSSSGQGTDTQYF. CDR3 nucleotides: TGTGCCAGCAGTTCCTCCGGACAGGGGACAGATACGCAGTATTTT.

J is TRBJ2-5 and V is TRBV5-6; D possibly corresponds to TRBD1 (7 bases). Per germline, CDR1 SGHDT and CDR2 YYEEEE. V dropped 1 base and J dropped 2 bases, with 15 bases sitting between them. The CDR3 runs 16 residues. The CDR3 loop is CASSLSQGGSQETQYF. In DNA, the CDR3 is TGTGCCAGCAGCTTGAGTCAGGGGGGTTCACAAGAGACCCAGTACTTC.

V is TRBV5-1 and J is TRBJ2-1, with D perhaps TRBD1 (5 bases). This CDR3 comprises 12 residues. Trimming removed 2 bases at V and 8 bases at J, with 8 bases between. Germline V gene sequence: CDR1 SGHRS, CDR2 YFSETQ. The CDR3 loop is CASSLRGDEQFF. In DNA, the CDR3 is TGCGCCAGCAGCTTAAGGGGCGATGAGCAGTTCTTC.

This chain joins TRBV10-3 and TRBJ1-2, with 9 nucleotides matching TRBD1. CDR1 and CDR2 (germline): ENHRY, SYGVKD. This CDR3 contains 14 residues. J lost 6 bases, V lost 6 bases, and 8 bases had no gene match. CDR3 in DNA: TGTGCCATCAGGCCTTCGGACAGGGGAAATGGCTACACCTTC. Residues: CAIRPSDRGNGYTF.